Listed here are 11 T cell receptor beta chains from one sample, sequenced in a study of T cell responses to AZD1222 COVID-19 vaccine. The assay was immunoSEQ multiplex PCR, and TCRdb's table has in-frame clones only and misses some. The sample lists about 69,000 clones; 70% to 90% were seen once. Sequencing was performed on peripheral blood, taken 28 days after the second AZD1222 dose. Receptors were obtained from an adult who received the AZD1222 COVID-19 vaccine.

The chain recombines TRBV2 with TRBJ1-5, with D possibly TRBD1 on 6 matching bases. V was clipped by 5 bases and J by 1 base, with 12 bases between them. CDR3 length: 15 amino acids. Germline assignment: CDR1 SNHLY and CDR2 FYNNEI. The CDR3, as DNA: TGTGCCAGCAGTACTAGGGGGGCCAGCAATCAGCCCCAGCATTTT. Translating it yields CASSTRGASNQPQHF.

V and J are TRBV5-1 and TRBJ1-3, with 7 positions matching TRBD1. The CDR3 runs 15 residues. CDR1 is SGHRS, CDR2 YFSETQ, per germline. The V segment lost 4 bases and the J segment 3 bases; nucleotides outside the gene matches: 7. The CDR3 is CASSPTGEGGNTIYF. CDR3 bases: TGCGCCAGCAGCCCAACAGGGGAAGGTGGAAACACCATATATTTT.

The chain uses TRBV10-1 and TRBJ2-3; D is uncertain. The germline V and J ends were trimmed by 2 bases and 7 bases, with 10 bases remaining between them. CDR1 WNHNN and CDR2 SYGVQD come from the germline V gene (reference sequence). This CDR3 comprises 13 residues. Here the CDR3 DNA reads TGCGCCAGCAGTGAGGCCCGGCTTAATACGCAGTATTTT. Its protein product is CASSEARLNTQYF.

The chain links TRBV11-1 to TRBJ1-3, with D maybe TRBD1 (5 bases). The V end was cut by 7 bases, the J end by 2 bases, with 12 bases between. Germline V gene data show CDR1 as SGHAT and CDR2 as FQDESV (reference sequence). The CDR3 is made up of 14 amino acids. DNA for the CDR3: TGTGCCAGCATCCTAGGGACGGCTGGAAACACCATATATTTT. Translating gives CASILGTAGNTIYF.

The chain combines TRBV5-1 with TRBJ1-2; no firm D call. Germline CDR1 is SGHRS and CDR2 is YFSETQ. The CDR3 loop spans 14 amino acids. With 5 bases removed from V and 5 bases from J, the gap between germline ends came to 16 bases. The CDR3 nucleotides are TGCGCCAGCAGTGGAGGTCGGGCCCCTTATGGCTACACCTTC. This sequence encodes CASSGGRAPYGYTF.

The genes are TRBV19 and TRBJ1-2, with D maybe TRBD1 (5 bases). The CDR3 consists of 13 residues. Per germline, CDR1 LNHDA and CDR2 SQIVND (reference sequence). The V end was cut by 3 bases, the J end by 8 bases, with 13 bases between. CDR3 amino acids: CASSIAGTSGYTF. DNA for the CDR3: TGTGCCAGTAGTATTGCAGGGACTAGCGGCTACACCTTC.

The V call is TRBV6-1, the J call TRBJ2-3, with a tentative D call TRBD2 (5 bases). This CDR3 is 16 amino acids long. With 2 bases removed from V and 6 bases from J, the gap between germline ends came to 18 bases. Germline V gene sequence: CDR1 MNHNS, CDR2 SASEGT. The CDR3 region has the DNA TGTGCCAGCAGTGAAAGGAGAGGGCAGGTCCCGGATACGCAGTATTTT. Translation: CASSERRGQVPDTQYF.

The chain links TRBV5-8 to TRBJ1-2; D is unclear. Trimming took 7 bases from V and 8 from J, leaving 9 bases between them. The CDR3 extends over 10 amino acids. Per germline, CDR1 SGHTS and CDR2 YDEGEE. The CDR3 DNA reads TGTGCCAGCGGCTACTCGGGCTACACCTTC. As protein: CASGYSGYTF.

J is TRBJ1-4 and V is TRBV25-1; 10 bases are a match to TRBD1. CDR1 MGHDK and CDR2 SYGVNS come from the germline V gene. The CDR3 is 15 amino acids. After removal of 4 bases from V and 8 bases from J, the junction contained 7 bases not matched to a gene. The CDR3 region has the DNA TGTGCCAGCAGTGTTTCCGGGACAGGGGACGAAAAACTGTTTTTT. Amino acids: CASSVSGTGDEKLFF.

This clone occurred once. The chain employs TRBV12-3 or TRBV12-4 and TRBJ1-2, with TRBD1 matching over 7 bases. The CDR3 is 13 amino acids. V was pared by 1 base and J by 13 bases, with 9 bases of the junction left unmatched. DNA for the CDR3: TGTGCCAGCAGTTTAGAGTTTAGGGGGCGGGGCACCTTC. It is translated as CASSLEFRGRGTF.

The gene calls are TRBV27 and TRBJ1-4; possible D gene TRBD1, 5 bases. Germline V CDR1 and CDR2: MNHEY, SMNVEV (reference sequence). V shed 5 bases and J shed 8 bases, with 15 bases lying between them. There are 14 residues in the CDR3. The CDR3 DNA sequence: TGTGCCAGCAGTAAGGGGACCTGGGGCGAAAAACTGTTTTTT. Its protein is CASSKGTWGEKLFF.